The source of this T cell receptor beta chain is a study of CD8 T cells in ankylosing spondylitis. Study results and caveats: Significantly higher representation of disease-linked clones was reported for matched ankylosing spondylitis synovial fluid. Previously reported in reactive arthritis synovial fluid and blood were some of the motif variants. There was a TCR beta motif, made of several highly homologous variants, that appeared characteristic of ankylosing spondylitis blood.

For TCR beta, libraries came from quantitative 5'-RACE with molecular barcodes. TCRdb reprocessed the 5' RACE reads via MiXCR and lists one record per CDR3 protein. Here the sample spans a few hundred thousand distinct CDR3 sequences, around 24% being singletons. CDR3 length equals 16 residues. J was trimmed by 0 bases and V by 5 bases; bases with no gene match: 4. Germline assignment: CDR1 SGHTA and CDR2 FQGNSA. Remarks on this clonotype: No antigen is known for it.

The TCR originated in a male donor with ankylosing spondylitis. The chain uses TRBV7-2 and TRBJ2-1; TRBD2 aligns across 10 bases. Sequenced: blood, either unsorted or a sorted T cell fraction (not recorded which). The CDR3 region has the DNA TGTGCCAGCAGCCGAGCGGGAGGGCCCTCCTACAATGAGCAGTTCTTC. Protein sequence: CASSRAGGPSYNEQFF.